This TCR beta chain emerged from a study of T-cell memory formation after mild COVID-19. Study information: Clusters were largely donor specific.

Per the germline V gene, CDR1 is SQVTM and CDR2 is ANQGSEA. V gave up 4 bases and J gave up 2 bases, with 5 bases separating them. This CDR3 region has 11 residues. This clonotype showed up many times. Antigen: not known. A single record per CDR3 protein comes from TCRdb applying MiXCR to the 5' RACE reads. The table records about 360,000 distinct CDR3 sequences, approximately 15% of them present only once. Notes on the study in general: CD4+ clones that contracted lay mainly in CM and EM; CD8+ ones lay in EMRA. Day 37-peaking second-wave clones had unconfirmed SARS-CoV-2 specificity. Cross-reactive memory seemingly joined, as some responding clones were found in pre-infection memory.

The sample comprised PBMCs or a T cell subset sorted from them (not recorded which). This chain links TRBV29-1 with TRBJ1-2; the D is unclear. This clonotype originated in a man aged 18 to 29 who had mild COVID-19 (a few samples of this study predate the infection). Cell type and time point are not known. In DNA, the CDR3 is TGCAGCGTTGGGGAGAACTATGGCTACACCTTC. This encodes CSVGENYGYTF.